This T cell receptor beta chain was retrieved from a study of response to subunit inactivated influenza vaccine. The CDR3 is made up of 14 amino acids. Trimming removed 7 bases from V and 3 bases from J; junction bases left unmatched: 9. From germline, CDR1 is MDHEN and CDR2 SYDVKM. Study findings and constraints: The authors suggested that every seasonal influenza vaccination recruits few new T cells.

One entry per CDR3 protein results from TCRdb running MiXCR on the RT-PCR reads. The profile shows a few hundred thousand distinct CDR3 sequences, 10% to 15% of them singletons. In the case of this clonotype: Its target is unknown.

This receptor was identified in a man aged 50 to 60 who received an inactivated influenza vaccine. Sequences were derived from non-naive T cells sorted from PBMCs, sampled less than 15 days before vaccination. The V and J genes are TRBV28 and TRBJ2-7; 7 positions agree with TRBD1. CDR3 nucleotides: TGTGCCAGCAAGACGACCCAGGGGGTCTACGAGCAGTACTTC. Translating it yields CASKTTQGVYEQYF.